These T cell receptor beta chains were read from a single sample in a study of Tregs in tolerant kidney transplant recipients. Produced via immunoSEQ multiplex PCR; TCRdb's table is partial and in-frame only. In the table there are 60,000 or so clones, 65% to 85% of which are singletons. Material for sequencing was CD4+ T cells from blood. The receptors shown here come from a human donor in good health. The CDR3 runs from the conserved cysteine through the conserved F or W. A D gene is named only where the DNA matches it firmly. Expanded clones are given a class, and other clones once, few, many or no size at all.

-	TRBJ2-3	TRBD1	TRBV5-1	CASSLYPERQGTARSDTQYF	TGCGCCAGCAGCTTGTACCCCGAGCGACAGGGGACAGCGAGGTCAGATACGCAGTATTTT
-	TRBJ1-2	-	TRBV19	CASRGYHRGSRYGYTF	TGTGCCAGTAGGGGTTATCATAGGGGATCCCGCTATGGCTACACCTTC
-	TRBJ1-3	TRBD1	TRBV18	CASSPPSTGDTIYF	TGTGCCAGCTCACCACCTTCGACAGGGGACACCATATATTTT
-	TRBJ2-7	-	TRBV6-4	CASTRGRSYEQYF	TGTGCCAGCACTAGGGGGAGGTCCTACGAGCAGTACTTC
-	TRBJ1-2	-	TRBV6-5	CASSYPRTNNGYTF	TGTGCCAGCAGTTACCCACGGACAAATAATGGCTACACCTTC
-	TRBJ1-1	-	TRBV7-9	CASSLALVDTEAFF	TGTGCCAGCAGCTTGGCCCTAGTGGACACTGAAGCTTTCTTT
-	TRBJ2-1	-	TRBV9	CASSVGGSLFVYNEQFF	TGTGCCAGCAGCGTAGGGGGCTCTCTCTTTGTTTACAATGAGCAGTTCTTC
-	TRBJ1-2	TRBD1	TRBV4-1	CASSPAGQKNYGYTF	TGCGCCAGCAGCCCCGCGGGACAGAAAAACTATGGCTACACCTTC
-	TRBJ2-7	-	TRBV28	CASSPVEWGRPHYEQYF	TGTGCCAGCAGTCCGGTCGAATGGGGGAGGCCTCACTACGAGCAGTACTTC
-	TRBJ2-7	-	TRBV9	CASSRREGAVYEQYF	TGTGCCAGCAGCCGACGGGAGGGGGCGGTCTACGAGCAGTACTTC
-	TRBJ1-6	-	TRBV2	CASSNQGFYNSPLHF	TGTGCCAGCAGTAACCAGGGCTTTTATAATTCACCCCTCCACTTT
-	TRBJ1-6	TRBD1	TRBV10-3	CAISESRGPYNSPLHF	TGTGCCATCAGTGAGTCGAGGGGGCCCTATAATTCACCCCTCCACTTT
-	TRBJ1-1	TRBD1	TRBV6-1	CASSEAPTGGTEAFF	TGTGCCAGCAGTGAAGCCCCAACAGGGGGCACTGAAGCTTTCTTT
-	TRBJ1-1	-	TRBV6-6	CASSYSQPAETEAFF	TGTGCCAGCAGTTACTCCCAGCCAGCCGAAACTGAAGCTTTCTTT
-	TRBJ2-3	TRBD2	TRBV6-1	CASKSGGGATDTQYF	TGTGCCAGCAAGTCAGGCGGGGGGGCCACAGATACGCAGTATTTT
few	TRBJ1-4	-	TRBV2	CASSGRGSNEKLFF	TGTGCCAGCAGTGGTAGGGGGTCTAATGAAAAACTGTTTTTT
-	TRBJ1-4	-	TRBV4-1	CASSQEKIVGKLFF	TGCGCCAGCAGCCAAGAAAAAATAGTGGGAAAACTGTTTTTT
-	TRBJ2-1	-	TRBV4-1	CASSQGLVLSLFF	TGCGCCAGCAGCCAAGGACTAGTCCTTAGTCTGTTCTTC
-	TRBJ1-1	-	TRBV2	CASSEQADTEAFF	TGTGCCAGCAGTGAACAGGCAGACACTGAAGCTTTCTTT
-	TRBJ2-1	-	TRBV4-3	CASSQDRTLQRNEQFF	TGCGCCAGCAGCCAAGACCGGACATTGCAACGCAATGAGCAGTTCTTC
-	TRBJ2-7	TRBD1	TRBV18	CASSHSSTGSYEQYF	TGTGCCAGCTCCCACAGCTCGACAGGGAGCTACGAGCAGTACTTC
-	TRBJ2-1	-	TRBV6-5	CASYGQIYNEQFF	TGTGCCAGCTATGGACAAATCTACAATGAGCAGTTCTTC
-	TRBJ1-1	-	TRBV27	CASSLLGPNTEAFF	TGTGCCAGCAGTTTATTGGGTCCGAACACTGAAGCTTTCTTT
-	TRBJ1-1	-	TRBV6-1	CASSFSTTNTEAFF	TGTGCCAGCTCCTTTTCCACAACGAACACTGAAGCTTTCTTT
-	TRBJ1-2	-	TRBV19	CASSIDGTELGFNYGYTF	TGTGCCAGTAGTATAGACGGGACCGAACTCGGGTTTAACTATGGCTACACCTTC
-	TRBJ2-1	TRBD2	TRBV4-1	CASSLGLAEINEQFF	TGCGCCAGCAGCCTAGGACTAGCGGAGATCAATGAGCAGTTCTTC
few	TRBJ2-5	-	TRBV29-1	CSVDLERGRETQYF	TGCAGCGTTGACCTGGAGAGGGGGAGGGAGACCCAGTACTTC
-	TRBJ1-2	-	TRBV6-5	CASTRDSFYGYTF	TGTGCCAGCACCCGAGACAGTTTCTATGGCTACACCTTC
-	TRBJ1-3	-	TRBV11-3	CASSLDRRDNTIYF	TGTGCCAGCAGCTTAGACCGCCGTGACAACACCATATATTTT
-	TRBJ1-2	-	TRBV10-1	CASTGPLLGGYTF	TGCGCCAGCACGGGGCCCCTTCTAGGGGGCTACACCTTC
-	TRBJ2-3	TRBD2	TRBV5-8	CASSLAGGSDTQYF	TGTGCCAGCAGCCTAGCGGGAGGATCAGATACGCAGTATTTT
-	TRBJ2-5	-	TRBV9	CASSPSGRVQETQYF	TGTGCCAGCAGCCCCAGTGGTAGGGTTCAAGAGACCCAGTACTTC
few	TRBJ1-6	-	TRBV6-1	CAKSQALNSPLHF	TGTGCCAAGTCACAGGCACTGAATTCACCCCTCCACTTT
-	TRBJ2-4	TRBD1	TRBV5-6	CASSLVQGVSGNIQYF	TGTGCCAGCAGCTTGGTGCAGGGGGTTTCGGGAAACATTCAGTACTTC
once	TRBJ2-7	TRBD1	TRBV10-2	CASRTTGSYEQYF	TGCGCCAGCAGAACGACAGGGTCCTACGAGCAGTACTTC
-	TRBJ2-7	-	TRBV20-1	CSGADSYEQYF	TGCAGTGGAGCGGACTCCTACGAGCAGTACTTC
-	TRBJ1-2	-	TRBV2	CASSAGQPPWNYGYTF	TGTGCCAGCAGTGCTGGACAGCCCCCTTGGAACTATGGCTACACCTTC
-	TRBJ1-5	-	TRBV4-2	CASSPSSGPYSNQPQHF	TGTGCCAGCAGCCCTTCGTCGGGTCCTTATAGCAATCAGCCCCAGCATTTT
-	TRBJ2-7	TRBD2	TRBV6-1	CASSVSSGYEQYF	TGTGCCAGCAGTGTATCTAGCGGATACGAGCAGTACTTC
-	TRBJ1-2	TRBD1	TRBV6-1	CASSDQQGALTNYGYTF	TGTGCCAGCAGTGACCAACAGGGGGCCCTGACTAACTATGGCTACACCTTC
-	TRBJ2-1	TRBD2	TRBV7-2	CASSLAIGRDEQFF	TGTGCCAGCAGCTTAGCGATAGGGAGGGATGAGCAGTTCTTC
-	TRBJ2-3	TRBD2	TRBV9	CASSPYGGGADTQYF	TGTGCCAGCAGCCCCTATGGCGGGGGGGCAGATACGCAGTATTTT
-	TRBJ1-2	-	TRBV9	CASSVGGGGYTF	TGTGCCAGCAGCGTTGGGGGCGGTGGCTACACCTTC
-	TRBJ1-1	-	TRBV21-1	CLGGVSIDTEAFF	TGCCTTGGGGGCGTTAGTATTGACACTGAAGCTTTCTTT
-	TRBJ2-1	-	TRBV4-3	CASSLIPGPYNEQFF	TGCGCCAGCAGCCTAATCCCGGGACCTTACAATGAGCAGTTCTTC
few	TRBJ2-5	TRBD2	TRBV7-9	CASSFPGLAAQETQYF	TGTGCCAGCAGCTTTCCGGGACTAGCGGCTCAAGAGACCCAGTACTTC
-	TRBJ2-7	TRBD2	TRBV6-6	CASSYSAGGAEQYF	TGTGCCAGCAGTTACTCGGCGGGGGGAGCCGAGCAGTACTTC
-	TRBJ2-1	-	TRBV5-4	CASSASNEQFF	TGTGCCAGCAGCGCTTCTAATGAGCAGTTCTTC
-	TRBJ2-5	-	TRBV5-1	CASSLESRPGETQYF	TGCGCCAGCAGCTTGGAATCTAGGCCAGGAGAGACCCAGTACTTC
-	TRBJ2-5	-	TRBV30	CAWSVLSGGGGETQYF	TGTGCCTGGAGTGTACTTTCAGGGGGAGGAGGTGAGACCCAGTACTTC
-	TRBJ1-1	TRBD1	TRBV7-2	CASSLDARGLQEAFF	TGTGCCAGCAGCTTAGATGCCAGGGGGCTGCAGGAAGCTTTCTTT
-	TRBJ1-6	-	TRBV5-4	CASSSPLGGPNSPLHF	TGTGCCAGCAGCTCCCCTCTCGGGGGGCCAAATTCACCCCTCCACTTT
few	TRBJ2-7	-	TRBV6-5	CASSYGGGLNEQYF	TGTGCCAGCAGTTACGGGGGCGGCTTGAACGAGCAGTACTTC
-	TRBJ1-6	-	TRBV10-3	CAISEFGQNSPLHF	TGTGCCATCAGTGAATTCGGACAGAATTCACCCCTCCACTTT
-	TRBJ2-1	-	TRBV14	CASSQYLGVAGSYNEQFF	TGTGCCAGCAGCCAATATCTAGGCGTGGCGGGCTCCTACAATGAGCAGTTCTTC
-	TRBJ1-6	-	TRBV30	CAWSVDTNSPLHF	TGTGCCTGGAGTGTGGACACTAATTCACCCCTCCACTTT
-	TRBJ1-1	-	TRBV30	CAWSVGRGRKMNTEAFF	TGTGCCTGGAGTGTGGGCAGGGGACGGAAGATGAACACTGAAGCTTTCTTT
-	TRBJ2-1	TRBD1	TRBV9	CASSVDGTGHNEQFF	TGTGCCAGCAGCGTAGACGGGACAGGGCACAATGAGCAGTTCTTC
-	TRBJ1-1	-	TRBV10-3	CAISGRPRERDTEAFF	TGTGCCATCAGTGGGCGCCCCCGGGAACGGGACACTGAAGCTTTCTTT
once	TRBJ1-5	-	TRBV19	CASSRLNQPQHF	TGTGCCAGTAGTCGTCTCAATCAGCCCCAGCATTTT